In its sample, the clone carrying this T cell receptor (beta chain) was seen a few times. These data come from a study of blood T cell repertoires in COVID-19. Whole-study context: Italy, Spain and the United States were the sources of the convalescent and acute COVID-19 samples.

Clones were sequenced by immunoSEQ multiplex PCR, and TCRdb holds only the in-frame ones, with some missing. The data contain roughly 500,000 clones, roughly 88% of them seen just once; the ten biggest clones take up around 1.9%. The CDR3 has 16 residues. CDR1 is LGHDT, CDR2 YNNKEL, per germline (reference sequence). Germline trimming cut 1 base from V and 7 bases from J; bases unmatched to any gene: 7. This rearrangement joins TRBV3-1 (or the pseudogene TRBV3-2) to TRBJ2-2, with TRBD2 matching 9 bases. Sequences were obtained from PBMCs or T cells enriched from blood (not recorded which). The receptor was derived from a woman between 40 and 50 years old who had recovered from COVID-19. The CDR3 DNA reads TGTGCCAGCAGCCAAGGGCTAGCGGGGACGGGCGGGGAGCTGTTTTTT. Its translation: CASSQGLAGTGGELFF.